The 20 T cell receptor gamma chains below were found in one sample sequenced in a study of Vδ1+ human thymocytes. Overall study findings and caveats: Highly polyclonal TRG and TRD repertoires with Gaussian CDR3 length distributions appeared in thymus.

RNA was extracted from the cells and then reverse transcribed. CDR3 amplicons came from multiplex PCR with pooled V-gene forward and constant-region reverse primers. TCRdb re-called clones from the multiplex PCR reads via CATT. The sample lists 25,000 to 30,000 gamma-chain clones, 20% to 25% occurring once. These receptors are not linked to any known antigen. The specimen sequenced was Vdelta1+ gamma-delta thymocytes from the thymus. The sample's subset: FACS-sorted CD3+ TCRalphabeta- TCRVdelta1+ TCRVdelta2- thymocytes. These receptors came from a boy under three years old who had congenital heart surgery.

This clone has only a few counts. The rearrangement links TRGV9 to TRGJ1 or TRGJ2. The CDR3 covers 12 residues. Trimming took 3 bases from V and 4 from J; bases not matched to a gene: 3. Germline V gives CDR1 GITISATS, CDR2 ISYDGTV (reference sequence). In DNA form, the CDR3 reads TGTGCCTTGTGGGAGACGTATTATAAGAAACTCTTT. It translates to CALWETYYKKLF.

About this clone itself: Other DNA sequences in this sample translate to the same CDR3. The chain carries TRGV4 and TRGJP1. Trimming cost V 0 bases and J 0 bases; bases outside gene matches: 1. Germline-derived CDR1 and CDR2 are EGSTGY and YDSYTSSV. The CDR3 extends over 15 amino acids. For the CDR3, the DNA is TGTGCCACCTGGGATGGGGATACCACTGGTTGGTTCAAGATATTT. This encodes CATWDGDTTGWFKIF.

This clone is medium-sized (0.01 to 0.1%). The chain employs TRGV8 and TRGJ1 or TRGJ2. Germline assignment: CDR1 VENAVY and CDR2 YDSYNSRV. With 2 bases clipped from V and 7 bases from J, the junction kept 2 bases outside the gene matches. The CDR3 spans 11 residues. The CDR3 is CATWDKYKKLF. The CDR3 coding sequence is TGTGCCACCTGGGATAAGTATAAGAAACTCTTT.

This clone was seen a few times. This sample includes further DNA sequences coding for the same CDR3. This chain uses TRGV9 with TRGJ1 or TRGJ2. Germline values: CDR1 GITISATS, CDR2 ISYDGTV (reference sequence). V lost 0 bases, J lost 12 bases, and 2 bases stayed unmatched. The CDR3 runs 10 residues. CDR3 bases: TGTGCCTTGTGGGAGGTGGGGAAACTCTTT. Residues: CALWEVGKLF.

About this clone: This specimen includes other DNA sequences encoding the same CDR3. The chain is built from TRGV2 and TRGJ1 or TRGJ2. Unmatched junction bases numbered 5, after V lost 1 base and J lost 8 bases. Germline CDR1 EGSNGY, CDR2 YDSYNSKV. The CDR3 totals 12 residues. CDR3 residues: CATWDGPDKKLF. The CDR3 bases are TGTGCCACCTGGGACGGACCAGATAAGAAACTCTTT.

As for this clone: Other DNA sequences of this sample code for an identical CDR3. This sequence joins TRGV2 and TRGJ1 or TRGJ2. V trimming: 0 bases; J trimming: 7 bases; junction bases outside the gene matches: 6. CDR1 is EGSNGY and CDR2 is YDSYNSKV in the germline V gene. CDR3 length: 13 amino acids. In DNA, the CDR3 is TGTGCCACCTGGGACGGGCCAAGATATAAGAAACTCTTT. Its protein product is CATWDGPRYKKLF.

The chain is built from TRGV3 and TRGJ1 or TRGJ2. After removal of 2 bases from V and 2 bases from J, the junction contained 6 bases not matched to a gene. From germline, CDR1 is VTNTFY and CDR2 YDVSTARD (reference sequence). The CDR3 is 14 amino acids. The DNA of the CDR3 is TGTGCCACCTGGGACACGTCTCATTATTATAAGAAACTCTTT. It codes for CATWDTSHYYKKLF.

The table lists this clone with a count of one. V and J are TRGV2 and TRGJ1 or TRGJ2. V lost 0 bases to trimming and J lost 5 bases; unmatched junction nucleotides: 7. The germline V gene encodes CDR1 EGSNGY and CDR2 YDSYNSKV. This CDR3 comprises 14 residues. CDR3: CATWDGHGNYKKLF. CDR3 bases: TGTGCCACCTGGGACGGGCATGGGAATTATAAGAAACTCTTT.

This clone was detected only once. The V and J genes are TRGV9 and TRGJ1 or TRGJ2. CDR3 length equals 11 residues. The V and J ends lost 6 bases and 11 bases, in that order; junction bases with no gene match: 10. The germline V gene has CDR1 GITISATS and CDR2 ISYDGTV (reference sequence). The DNA of the CDR3 is TGTGCCTTGTGGATCCCTCGGGAGAAACTCTTT. Amino acids: CALWIPREKLF.

The genes are TRGV5 and TRGJ1 or TRGJ2. From germline, CDR1 is VINAFY and CDR2 YDVSNSKD. CDR3 size: 14 residues. The V segment lost 3 bases and the J segment 4 bases; nucleotides outside the gene matches: 9. This CDR3 reads CATWDPKVYYKKLF. CDR3 DNA: TGTGCCACCTGGGACCCCAAGGTGTATTATAAGAAACTCTTT.

This clone has a handful of counts. The junction and the germline gene differ at one end; a read error may be behind it. The chain combines TRGV2 with TRGJ1 or TRGJ2. This CDR3 is 13 amino acids long. Germline lookup yields CDR1 EGSNGY and CDR2 YDSYNSKV. The CDR3 spells CATWDGFRYKKLF. CDR3 DNA sequence: TGTGCCACTTGGGACGGTTTTCGATATAAGAAACTCTTT.

V usage is TRGV4 and J usage is TRGJP2. The CDR3 loop spans 15 amino acids. Germline CDR1 EGSTGY, CDR2 YDSYTSSV. Trimming at V came to 0 bases and at J to 6 bases, leaving 7 bases not matched to a gene. The CDR3 DNA is TGTGCCACCTGGGATGGGCCGTGGGGTGATTGGATCAAGACGTTT. This sequence encodes CATWDGPWGDWIKTF.

This clone was counted a few times. The rearrangement joins TRGV5 to TRGJ1 or TRGJ2. The CDR3 has 11 residues. V lost 3 bases, J lost 10 bases, and 6 bases stayed unmatched. CDR1 and CDR2 from the germline V gene are VINAFY and YDVSNSKD. CDR3 sequence: CATWDLVKKLF. CDR3 sequence (DNA): TGTGCCACCTGGGACTTGGTAAAGAAACTCTTT.

As for this clone: Relative to the germline gene, one junction end is altered; a read error may explain this. V is TRGV5 and J is TRGJ1 or TRGJ2. The CDR3 is 14 amino acids. CDR1 is VINAFY, CDR2 YDVSNSKD, per germline. The CDR3 DNA is TGTGCCGCCTGGGGATTACCGGATTATTATAAGAAACTCTTT. Its protein product is CAAWGLPDYYKKLF.

This clone was picked up a small number of times. V and J are TRGV9 and TRGJ1 or TRGJ2. This CDR3 has 10 amino acids. Germline assignment: CDR1 GITISATS and CDR2 ISYDGTV (reference sequence). V lost 4 bases and J lost 10; bases outside the gene matches: 4. In DNA, the CDR3 is TGTGCCTTGTGGGATTCAAAGAAACTCTTT. Amino acid sequence: CALWDSKKLF.

The chain couples TRGV4 to TRGJ1 or TRGJ2. From germline, CDR1 is EGSTGY and CDR2 YDSYTSSV. This CDR3 comprises 17 residues. Losses at the gene ends were 0 bases for V and 2 bases for J; bases not matched to a gene: 13. The CDR3 is CATWDGRHPQDYYKKLF. The CDR3 DNA reads TGTGCCACCTGGGATGGGCGCCATCCTCAGGATTATTATAAGAAACTCTTT.

This clone was counted a few times. A junction boundary mismatches the germline segment, possibly from a read error. The rearrangement links TRGV2 to TRGJ1 or TRGJ2. This CDR3 has 13 residues. CDR1 and CDR2 (germline): EGSNGY, YDSYNSKV. The CDR3 reads CATWDPTYDKKLF. The CDR3 DNA reads TGTGCCACCTGGGATCCGACTTATGATAAGAAACTCTTT.

In this sample, this clone turned up a few times. A much larger clone differs by one base, so this may be a read error. Other DNA sequences in this sample translate to the same CDR3. V gene TRGV9 combines with J gene TRGJ1 or TRGJ2. Germline CDR1 GITISATS, CDR2 ISYDGTV (reference sequence). The CDR3 is 11 residues long. The CDR3 DNA follows: TGTGCCCTGTGGGAGGTGCGGGGGAAACTCTTT. Amino acids: CALWEVRGKLF.

Only a few counts were recorded for this clone. V is TRGV9 and J is TRGJP. With V trimmed by 2 bases and J by 7 bases, 8 bases remained unmatched. Germline lookup yields CDR1 GITISATS and CDR2 ISYDGTV (reference sequence). This CDR3 is 17 amino acids long. CDR3 DNA sequence: TGTGCCTTGTGGGAGGCGCCGGCGGAGTTGGGCAAAAAAATCAAGGTATTT. This encodes CALWEAPAELGKKIKVF.

V usage is TRGV4 and J usage is TRGJ1 or TRGJ2. The germline V gene encodes CDR1 EGSTGY and CDR2 YDSYTSSV. The CDR3 has 14 amino acids. The V gene end was trimmed by 2 bases and the J gene end by 3 bases; junction bases not matched to a gene: 7. The CDR3 DNA follows: TGTGCCACCTGGGATGAGACCCTTTATTATAAGAAACTCTTT. This gives the protein CATWDETLYYKKLF.